This TCR beta chain derives from a study of shared clonotypes between healthy human individuals. This CDR3 contains 13 residues. The V gene's germline CDR1 is LNHDA and CDR2 SQIVND (reference sequence). Libraries were prepared by immunoSEQ multiplex PCR; TCRdb keeps only in-frame clonotypes and omits some of them. Among about 1.1 million clones, around 82% were seen once, and the ten largest hold 0.5% to 0.6%. A few counts support this clone. One junction end disagrees with the germline gene, perhaps due to a read error. The sequence derives from a man younger than 35 in good health. Some clones in this sample may be carry-over from other donors' samples. Sequenced sample: memory CD4+ T cells from PBMCs. The subset denotes: CD45RA-negative fraction. The chain is built from TRBV19 and TRBJ2-1; D possibly uses TRBD1 or TRBD2 (5 bases each). The CDR3 DNA follows: TGTGCCAGTAGTGTAACCGCCCGGGACCCCTCTCTCTTC. It specifies CASSVTARDPSLF. Drawing the rest from reference TRBV19 and TRBJ2-1, the complete variable domain is DGGITQSPKYLFRKEGQNVTLSCEQNLNHDAMYWYRQDPGQGLRLIYYSQIVNDFQKGDIAEGYSVSREKKESFPLTVTSAQKNPTAFYLCASSVTARDPSLFGPGTRLTVL.